These T cell receptor beta chains were read from a single sample in a study of T cells in Graves' hyperthyroidism and ophthalmopathy. MiXCR, run by TCRdb on the multiplex PCR reads, gives a single entry per CDR3 protein. The table includes about 250,000 distinct CDR3 sequences, around 25% detected once. Sequencing was carried out using blood. The origin of the receptors is a woman aged 40 to 50 with Graves' ophthalmopathy. Both conserved end residues are part of each CDR3. Rows give clone size only sometimes, using once, few, many, or a class for an expanded clone.

V gene	clone size	CDR3 protein
TRBV3-1	many	CASSLSSVREKEQYF
TRBV18	NA	CASSPDGRGIGEQYF
TRBV20-1	NA	CSARRDTGNTIYF
TRBV5-1	many	CASSLLTGGYEQYF
TRBV7-8	NA	CATRHPYTGELFF
TRBV27	many	CASSSRGFTYEQYF
TRBV24-1	many	CATSGLENTEAFF
TRBV20-1	many	CSARDRDPYNSPLHF
TRBV6-5	many	CASSYSGTSGPGELFF
TRBV7-6	many	CASSSRPGQGANYGYTF
TRBV30	few	CAWSLTSGTDTQYF
TRBV5-1	many	CASGENSYSGNTIYF
TRBV25-1	NA	CASSGPGHGEAFF
TRBV28	NA	CASSAVGTNAEAFF
TRBV28	many	CASSFEGIYEQYF
TRBV28	many	CASHPQGQAYEQYF
TRBV5-1	once	CASSETVEYEQYF
TRBV7-2	NA	CASSLGLQGGVETQYF
TRBV6-1	many	CASSEAWIAGGETQYF
TRBV12-3/TRBV12-4	NA	CASSRQDPANYGYTF
TRBV6-1	many	CASTSGTTSYEQYF
TRBV2	many	CASFDPTEINYGYTF
TRBV20-1	NA	CSAPPVGAGETQYF
TRBV15	many	CATSRGNTEAFF
TRBV15	NA	CATTRLASNQPQHF
TRBV7-8	many	CASSLVAGGGFTEAFF